This entry lists 9 T cell receptor beta chains sequenced from one sample in a study of blood T cell repertoires in COVID-19. Libraries were prepared by immunoSEQ multiplex PCR; TCRdb keeps only in-frame clonotypes and omits some of them. Altogether 150,000 to 200,000 clones are present, 70% to 90% being singletons, with the ten largest covering 8% to 10%. Sequenced: peripheral blood. Receptor source: a man aged 45-60 years with active or convalescent COVID-19.

V usage is TRBV30 and J usage is TRBJ2-5; 8 bases match TRBD1. This CDR3 has 12 amino acids. Germline trimming cut 6 bases from V and 2 bases from J; bases unmatched to any gene: 2. CDR1 and CDR2 (germline): GTSNPN, SVGIG (reference sequence). CDR3 protein: CACDRGQETQYF. The DNA for the CDR3 is TGTGCCTGCGACAGGGGTCAAGAGACCCAGTACTTC.

The chain has TRBV4-2 and TRBJ2-3; D is unclear. The V gene lost 4 bases and the J gene lost 1 base, with 9 bases spanning the gap. The CDR3 consists of 14 residues. Germline CDR1 reads LGHNA; CDR2 reads YNFKEQ. In DNA, the CDR3 is TGTGCCAGCAGCCTGACACTCGGCACAGATACGCAGTATTTT. Protein: CASSLTLGTDTQYF.

J is TRBJ1-1 and V is TRBV12-3 or TRBV12-4, with a weak D call TRBD1 (6 bases). CDR3 length: 13 amino acids. V lost 3 bases and J 7 bases, leaving 12 bases between the germline ends. The CDR3 DNA follows: TGTGCCAGCAGTTTTATTGGGGGCGGTGAAGCTTTCTTT. The encoded protein is CASSFIGGGEAFF.

The rearrangement uses TRBV15 and TRBJ1-1; D gene uncertain. Trimming left V 1 base short and J 0 bases short, with 12 bases between. CDR3 length equals 16 residues. Looked up from germline, CDR1 is LNHNV and CDR2 is YYDKDF (reference sequence). In DNA, the CDR3 is TGTGCCACCAGCAGAGGAGAGGGCGTCTTGAACACTGAAGCTTTCTTT. This translates into CATSRGEGVLNTEAFF.

The rearrangement joins TRBV24-1 to TRBJ2-2; possible D gene TRBD1, 6 bases. Germline V gives CDR1 KGHDR, CDR2 SFDVKD. The CDR3 consists of 15 residues. Trimming pared 1 base from V and 6 bases from J, leaving 11 bases between. The CDR3 nucleotides read TGTGCCACCAGTGATTTTAGGGGGTTAGCCGGGGAGCTGTTTTTT. Translating gives CATSDFRGLAGELFF.

The chain has TRBV3-1 (or the pseudogene TRBV3-2) and TRBJ1-6; unclear D gene. Trimming took off 3 bases at V and 6 bases at J, with 15 bases between the two ends. Germline V CDR1 and CDR2: LGHDT, YNNKEL (reference sequence). This CDR3 region has 16 residues. CDR3 region: CASSHSEGRPNSPLHF. The DNA of the CDR3 is TGTGCCAGCAGCCATAGCGAGGGCAGGCCTAATTCACCCCTCCACTTT.

This clone was seen only a few times. The J gene is TRBJ1-4, the V gene TRBV2; D possibly corresponds to TRBD1 (5 bases). V dropped 7 bases and J dropped 8 bases, with 11 bases sitting between them. The germline V gene encodes CDR1 SNHLY and CDR2 FYNNEI. The length of the CDR3 is 12 residues. The CDR3 DNA follows: TGTGCCAGCACCAGGGTCGGGGAAAAACTGTTTTTT. Encoded protein: CASTRVGEKLFF.

This rearrangement joins TRBV6-2 or TRBV6-3 to TRBJ2-7, with a weak D call TRBD2 (6 bases). The V end lost 4 bases, the J end lost 6 bases, and 10 bases lay between the germline ends. CDR1 and CDR2 (germline): MNHEY, SVGEGT. The CDR3 length is 12 residues. The CDR3 DNA is TGTGCCAGCAGTTGGGGGGTGAGCGAGCAGTACTTC. Amino acids: CASSWGVSEQYF.

The chain is built from TRBV27 and TRBJ2-1; the D is unclear. The germline gives CDR1 MNHEY, CDR2 SMNVEV (reference sequence). V shed 5 bases and J shed 13 bases, with 18 bases lying between them. CDR3 length: 13 amino acids. The CDR3 region has the DNA TGTGCCAGCAGTCTCTCAGGCTTAAGCCCCCAGTTCTTC. It translates to CASSLSGLSPQFF.